This passage covers 18 T cell receptor beta chains from one sample sequenced in a study of cytotoxic CD8 clonotypes in ibrutinib-treated CLL. Produced via immunoSEQ multiplex PCR; TCRdb's table is partial and in-frame only. The sample shows some 200,000 clones, roughly 65% of them seen only once. Material: PBMCs, obtained after 12 months of ibrutinib treatment. The receptor set was obtained from a human donor with chronic lymphocytic leukemia.

The rearrangement uses TRBV5-1 and TRBJ2-2; a weak D match, TRBD1 (6 bases). The CDR3 loop spans 14 amino acids. Trimming shortened V by 7 bases and J by 2 bases, and 12 bases separated the two germline ends. In germline, CDR1 is SGHRS, CDR2 YFSETQ. CDR3 nucleotides: TGCGCCAGCTTCCGGGACAAAAACACCGGGGAGCTGTTTTTT. Translating gives CASFRDKNTGELFF.

The chain joins TRBV21-1 to TRBJ2-1; the listed D gene, TRBD2, was not tested against the DNA. TRBV21-1 is labeled a pseudogene. The CDR3 extends over 13 amino acids. The CDR3 reads CASRLYSSDEQFF. In DNA form, the CDR3 reads TGTGCCAGCAGACTCTATAGTTCCGATGAGCAGTTCTTC.

The chain is built from TRBV12-2 and TRBJ2-1; the table names TRBD2, a call not compared with the DNA. TRBV12-2 is a documented pseudogene. The CDR3 extends over 18 amino acids. The CDR3 region is CASRFFSGRAGSYNEQFF. As DNA, the CDR3 is TGTGCAAGTCGCTTCTTTAGCGGGAGGGCCGGTTCCTACAATGAGCAGTTCTTC.

This chain joins TRBV11-2 and TRBJ1-1; tentatively, D is TRBD1 (5 bases). This CDR3 is built from 12 residues. V lost 2 bases, J lost 6 bases, and 7 bases lay in between. Germline V CDR1 and CDR2: SGHAT, FQNNGV. The DNA of the CDR3 is TGTGCCAGCAGCTTATGGGGGGCTGAAGCTTTCTTT. Translated: CASSLWGAEAFF.

The V and J genes are TRBV5-1 and TRBJ2-1, with D perhaps TRBD1 (6 bases). Germline CDR1 and CDR2: SGHRS and YFSETQ. Trimming took 5 bases from V and 0 from J, leaving 12 bases between them. The CDR3 length is 15 residues. CDR3 amino acids: CASRLDRSSYNEQFF. The CDR3 DNA follows: TGCGCCAGCAGACTAGACAGGAGCTCCTACAATGAGCAGTTCTTC.

This clone was picked up a small number of times. The chain employs TRBV30 and TRBJ2-2, with D unclear. Germline V CDR1 and CDR2: GTSNPN, SVGIG (reference sequence). This CDR3 is 13 amino acids long. V lost 3 bases and J lost 7, with 12 bases in between. The CDR3 protein is CAWSVTSGGELFF. Here the CDR3 DNA reads TGTGCCTGGAGCGTTACATCGGGCGGGGAGCTGTTTTTT.

This clone was seen a handful of times. CDR3: CAWSSGTVNTEAFF. CDR3 DNA sequence: TGTGCCTGGAGCAGCGGGACAGTGAACACTGAAGCTTTCTTT. The chain combines TRBV30 with TRBJ1-1, with TRBD1 matching 7 bases. Germline CDR1 reads GTSNPN; CDR2 reads SVGIG (reference sequence). J was trimmed by 0 bases and V by 3 bases; bases with no gene match: 4. The CDR3 spans 14 residues.

CDR3: CASRKDRGREQYF. The CDR3, as DNA: TGTGCCAGCAGGAAGGACAGGGGCCGCGAGCAGTACTTC. The chain employs TRBV5-4 and TRBJ2-7, with 9 bases fitting TRBD1. V shed 5 bases and J 6 bases; nucleotides not matched to a gene: 6. The V gene's germline CDR1 is SGHNT and CDR2 YYREEE (reference sequence). This CDR3 comprises 13 residues.

The chain employs TRBV10-3 and TRBJ1-1; no definite D call. V was pared by 8 bases and J by 4 bases, with 11 bases between. This CDR3 has 12 amino acids. CDR1 and CDR2 from the germline V gene are ENHRY and SYGVKD. The CDR3 DNA follows: TGTGCCATCTCACCAACGAGCACTGAAGCTTTCTTT. It yields the protein CAISPTSTEAFF.

The chain is built from TRBV29-1 and TRBJ1-1; 9 bases match TRBD1. CDR3 size: 12 residues. CDR1 is SQVTM, CDR2 ANQGSEA, per germline. The CDR3 DNA reads TGCAGTTACCAACAGGGGGCGTCGGAAGCTTTCTTT. Its protein is CSYQQGASEAFF.

The rearrangement links TRBV27 to TRBJ1-1, with 9 positions matching TRBD1. Germline CDR1 MNHEY, CDR2 SMNVEV (reference sequence). V trimming: 5 bases; J trimming: 1 base; junction bases outside the gene matches: 5. CDR3 size: 15 residues. The CDR3 sequence is CASSNPGQGNTEAFF. The CDR3 DNA follows: TGTGCCAGCAGTAACCCGGGACAGGGGAACACTGAAGCTTTCTTT.

A few counts support this clone. The chain employs TRBV19 and TRBJ1-4, with 7 bases identical to TRBD1. Germline lookup yields CDR1 LNHDA and CDR2 SQIVND (reference sequence). V lost 4 bases and J lost 7; bases outside the gene matches: 6. The CDR3 is 14 amino acids. The chain's CDR3 is CASSKARGTEKLFF. The CDR3 DNA is TGTGCCAGTAGTAAGGCCAGGGGGACTGAAAAACTGTTTTTT. The whole variable domain, remainder taken from reference TRBV19 and TRBJ1-4, is DGGITQSPKYLFRKEGQNVTLSCEQNLNHDAMYWYRQDPGQGLRLIYYSQIVNDFQKGDIAEGYSVSREKKESFPLTVTSAQKNPTAFYLCASSKARGTEKLFFGSGTQLSVL.

The chain employs TRBV27 and TRBJ2-7; 8 nucleotides agree with TRBD2. Germline CDR1 is MNHEY and CDR2 is SMNVEV (reference sequence). The CDR3 runs 15 residues. Trimming cost V 0 bases and J 4 bases; bases outside gene matches: 5. CDR3 sequence reads: CASSLSSGRVYEQYF. In DNA form, the CDR3 reads TGTGCCAGCAGTTTATCCAGCGGGAGAGTTTACGAGCAGTACTTC.

The CDR3 reads CASSSLDAHEQFF. Here the CDR3 DNA reads TGTGCCAGCAGCTCACTAGACGCCCATGAGCAGTTCTTC. The chain joins TRBV11-2 to TRBJ2-1; maybe TRBD2 (5 bases). Germline CDR1 SGHAT, CDR2 FQNNGV. Trimming cost V 4 bases and J 8 bases, with 12 bases left between them. CDR3 length equals 13 residues.

The gene calls are TRBV28 and TRBJ2-7; 13 bases align to TRBD2. The CDR3 is made up of 14 amino acids. V was pared by 6 bases and J by 7 bases, with 6 bases of the junction left unmatched. CDR1 MDHEN and CDR2 SYDVKM come from the germline V gene. The CDR3, as DNA: TGTGCCAGCAGGACTAGCGGGAGGTTGTGGGAGCAGTACTTC. Protein sequence: CASRTSGRLWEQYF. Variable domain in full (rest from reference TRBV28 and TRBJ2-7): DVKVTQSSRYLVKRTGEKVFLECVQDMDHENMFWYRQDPGLGLRLIYFSYDVKMKEKGDIPEGYSVSREKKERFSLILESASTNQTSMYLCASRTSGRLWEQYFGPGTRLTVT.

This clone was recorded a few times. The rearrangement uses TRBV30 and TRBJ2-7; 13 bases are a match to TRBD2. The V and J ends lost 5 bases and 10 bases, in that order; junction bases with no gene match: 5. Germline CDR1 reads GTSNPN; CDR2 reads SVGIG (reference sequence). The CDR3 is made up of 12 amino acids. DNA for the CDR3: TGTGCCTGGGAACTAGCGGGAGGGCTACAGTACTTC. Its translation is CAWELAGGLQYF.

V and J are TRBV6-1 and TRBJ2-5; 9 positions match TRBD1. The CDR3 consists of 13 residues. Germline V gene data show CDR1 as MNHNS and CDR2 as SASEGT. J gave up 5 bases and V 5 bases, and 3 bases lay outside the gene matches. The CDR3: CASSKGTGETQYF. The CDR3 DNA sequence: TGTGCCAGCAGTAAGGGGACAGGGGAGACCCAGTACTTC.

The sample holds a few counts of this clone. The V gene is TRBV6-5, the J gene TRBJ2-2; D is uncertain. There are 13 residues in the CDR3. Germline V lookup: CDR1 MNHEY, CDR2 SVGAGI. V lost 2 bases to trimming and J lost 6 bases, with 7 bases between them. The CDR3 reads CASSYDGAGELFF. The CDR3 DNA reads TGTGCCAGCAGTTACGATGGGGCCGGGGAGCTGTTTTTT.